This T cell receptor beta chain was obtained from a study of blood T cell repertoires in COVID-19. Whole-study context: Acute-phase and convalescent COVID-19 samples originated in the United States, Italy and Spain. T cells, B-cell-depleted T cells, or PBMCs supplied cDNA or gDNA.

Per the authors' pipeline: The authors estimated nucleated cell counts from reference gene primer amplification. Assay used: immunoSEQ multiplex PCR; TCRdb lists only in-frame clones, some missing. The V and J calls and the clone size are those of that table, but D and trimming were determined from the DNA. The table lists around 370,000 clones, 90% of them singletons, with roughly 6.8% in the top ten. Sequenced material: peripheral blood. The sequence came from a man aged 18 to 30 with active or convalescent COVID-19.

CDR3 in DNA: TGCGCCAGCAGCCAAGATTTCCGCGGACTAGCGGGAGCCAACGCTCCAGATACGCAGTATTTT. This translates into CASSQDFRGLAGANAPDTQYF. The chain links TRBV4-3 to TRBJ2-3, with TRBD2 matching 13 bases. The CDR3 consists of 21 residues. In germline, CDR1 is LGHNA, CDR2 YSLEER. V shed 0 bases, J shed 4 bases, and the junction held 16 bases outside the gene matches.